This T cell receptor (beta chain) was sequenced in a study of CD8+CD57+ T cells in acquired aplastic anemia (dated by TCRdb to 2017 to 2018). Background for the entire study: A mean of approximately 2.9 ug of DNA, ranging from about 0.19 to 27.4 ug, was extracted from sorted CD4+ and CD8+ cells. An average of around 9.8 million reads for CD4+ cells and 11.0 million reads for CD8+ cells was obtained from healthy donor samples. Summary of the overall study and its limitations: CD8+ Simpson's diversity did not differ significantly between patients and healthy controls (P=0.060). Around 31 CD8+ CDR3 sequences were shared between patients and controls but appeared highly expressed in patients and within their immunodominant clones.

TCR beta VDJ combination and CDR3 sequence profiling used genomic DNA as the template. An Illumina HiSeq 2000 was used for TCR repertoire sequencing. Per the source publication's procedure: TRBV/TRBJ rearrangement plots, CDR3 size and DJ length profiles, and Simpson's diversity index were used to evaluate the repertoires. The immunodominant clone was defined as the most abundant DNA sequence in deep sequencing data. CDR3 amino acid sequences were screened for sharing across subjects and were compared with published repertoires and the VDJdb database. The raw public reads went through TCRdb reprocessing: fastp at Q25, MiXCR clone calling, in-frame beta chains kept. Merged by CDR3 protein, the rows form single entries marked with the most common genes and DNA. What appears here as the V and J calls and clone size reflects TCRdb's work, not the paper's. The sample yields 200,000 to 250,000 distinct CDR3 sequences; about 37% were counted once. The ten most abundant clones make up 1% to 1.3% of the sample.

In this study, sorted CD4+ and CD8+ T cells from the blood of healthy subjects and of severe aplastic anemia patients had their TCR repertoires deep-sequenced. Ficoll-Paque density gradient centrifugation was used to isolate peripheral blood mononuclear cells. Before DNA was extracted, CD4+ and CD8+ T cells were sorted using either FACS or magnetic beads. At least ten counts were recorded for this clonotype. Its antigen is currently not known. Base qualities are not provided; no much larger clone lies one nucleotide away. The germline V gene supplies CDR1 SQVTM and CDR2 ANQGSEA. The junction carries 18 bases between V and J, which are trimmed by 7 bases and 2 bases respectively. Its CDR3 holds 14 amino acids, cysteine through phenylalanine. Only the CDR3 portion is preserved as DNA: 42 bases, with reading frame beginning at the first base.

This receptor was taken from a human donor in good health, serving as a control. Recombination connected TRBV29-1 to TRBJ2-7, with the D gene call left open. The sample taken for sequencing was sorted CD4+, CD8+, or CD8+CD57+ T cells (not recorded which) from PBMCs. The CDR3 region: CSAKGWAPPYEQYF. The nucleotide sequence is TGCAGCGCAAAAGGGTGGGCACCCCCCTACGAGCAGTACTTC.